This T cell receptor beta chain was captured in a study of CD8+CD57+ T cells in acquired aplastic anemia. Study-wide results and limits: Patients and controls shared 25 to 35 CD8+ CDR3 sequences, which appeared highly expressed in patients and within their immunodominant clones.

According to the study, genomic DNA was the template for TCR beta VDJ and CDR3 profiling. TCRdb reanalysed the reads using MiXCR and keeps one entry per CDR3 protein. This sample yields approximately 150,000 distinct CDR3 sequences, of which under 55% are seen a single time; around 1.1% belongs to the top ten. Selection for sequencing was limited to patients who had shown CD8+CD57+ cell expansion by flow cytometry. There was no therapy given to any patient before the blood sampling took place. This clonotype was seen repeatedly, ten times or more. No antigen is known for it. Germline assignment: CDR1 DFQATT and CDR2 SNEGSKA (reference sequence). V was shortened by 4 bases and J by 0 bases, with 16 bases between the two germline ends. The CDR3 is 15 amino acids.

This TCR derives from a human donor with aplastic anemia. J is TRBJ2-7 and V is TRBV20-1; D is undetermined. The sequencing input was sorted CD4+, CD8+, or CD8+CD57+ T cells (not recorded which) from PBMCs. DNA of the CDR3: TGCAGTGCTACCCCACTGGCCCAATCCTCCTACGAGCAGTACTTC. Translation gives CSATPLAQSSYEQYF.